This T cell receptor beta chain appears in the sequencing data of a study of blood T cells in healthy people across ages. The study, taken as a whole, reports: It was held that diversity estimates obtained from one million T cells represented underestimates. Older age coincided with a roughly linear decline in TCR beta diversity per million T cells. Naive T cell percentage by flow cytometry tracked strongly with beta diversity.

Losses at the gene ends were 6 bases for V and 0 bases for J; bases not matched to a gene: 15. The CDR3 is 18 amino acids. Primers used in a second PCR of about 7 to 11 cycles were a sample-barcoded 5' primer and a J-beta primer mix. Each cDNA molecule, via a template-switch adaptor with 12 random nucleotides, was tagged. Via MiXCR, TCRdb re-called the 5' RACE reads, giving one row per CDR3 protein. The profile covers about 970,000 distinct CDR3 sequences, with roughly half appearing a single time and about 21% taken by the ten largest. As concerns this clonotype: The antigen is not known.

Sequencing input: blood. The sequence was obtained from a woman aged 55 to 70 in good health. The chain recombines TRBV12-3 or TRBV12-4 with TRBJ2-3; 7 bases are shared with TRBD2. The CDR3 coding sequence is TGTGCCAGCAGCCCCACCTTAACTAGCGACCCCAGCACAGATACGCAGTATTTT. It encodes CASSPTLTSDPSTDTQYF.